Following are 9 T cell receptor beta chains from one sample sequenced in a study of T cells after posttransplantation cyclophosphamide. TCRdb's table, derived via immunoSEQ multiplex PCR, lists solely in-frame clones and lacks some. The data show 1,500 to 2,000 clones, with none appearing a single time. Treatment was busulfan-fludarabine conditioning, a marrow graft, and cyclophosphamide on days +3 and +4. This specimen consisted of PBMCs, obtained 32 days after allogeneic stem cell transplant with posttransplant cyclophosphamide. The source of these receptors is a female patient aged 35 to 55 who received an allogeneic stem cell transplant from a related donor, was CMV-positive, and had no GVHD. The T cells may come from the graft donor.

This clone is labeled as medium-sized (0.01 to 0.1%). The chain links TRBV27 to TRBJ2-1; 12 bases align to TRBD2. Germline trimming cut 3 bases from V and 5 bases from J; bases unmatched to any gene: 8. The germline V gene encodes CDR1 MNHEY and CDR2 SMNVEV (reference sequence). This CDR3 contains 17 residues. CDR3 nucleotide sequence: TGTGCCAGCAGTTTTCTCCGGACTAGCGGGGAGCACAATGAGCAGTTCTTC. Protein: CASSFLRTSGEHNEQFF.

This clone was seen at least ten times. The gene calls are TRBV24-1 and TRBJ1-5; D not certain. Germline V CDR1 and CDR2: KGHDR, SFDVKD. V was cut by 3 bases and J by 9 bases, with 14 bases left in between. CDR3 length: 14 amino acids. The CDR3 coding sequence is TGTGCCACCAGTGATAGCGACCCCGGATCGCCCCAGCATTTT. Residues: CATSDSDPGSPQHF.

By proportion, this clone is medium-sized (0.01 to 0.1%). V and J are TRBV11-2 and TRBJ1-4; maybe TRBD1 (6 bases). This CDR3 comprises 17 residues. The V end lost 1 base, the J end lost 4 bases, and 16 bases lay between the germline ends. Germline V lookup: CDR1 SGHAT, CDR2 FQNNGV. CDR3 coding DNA: TGTGCCAGCAGCTTAGTAGCAGGACAGCTAAATAATGAAAAACTGTTTTTT. It translates to CASSLVAGQLNNEKLFF.

This clone is categorized as medium-sized. The chain carries TRBV2 and TRBJ2-1, with 10 nucleotides matching TRBD1. With 9 bases clipped from V and 4 bases from J, the junction kept 9 bases outside the gene matches. The CDR3 length is 15 residues. Germline V CDR1 and CDR2: SNHLY, FYNNEI. For the CDR3, the DNA is TGTGCCAGAGACCATGGGGACAGGGGTTACAATGAGCAGTTCTTC. Protein: CARDHGDRGYNEQFF.

By proportion, this clone is medium-sized. The sample contains more than one DNA sequence encoding this CDR3. The genes are TRBV6-5 and TRBJ1-1; 9 bases are a match to TRBD1. This CDR3 is 14 amino acids long. Losses at the gene ends were 5 bases for V and 2 bases for J; bases not matched to a gene: 3. Germline V lookup: CDR1 MNHEY, CDR2 SVGAGI. The CDR3 reads CASSPGQGNTEAFF. The CDR3 DNA reads as TGTGCCAGCAGTCCGGGACAGGGAAACACTGAAGCTTTCTTT.

This clone has a count of ten or more. This chain uses TRBV7-9 with TRBJ1-2; possibly TRBD1 for D (6 bases). V lost 5 bases, J lost 3 bases, and 10 bases lay in between. CDR3 length equals 13 residues. The germline gives CDR1 SEHNR, CDR2 FQNEAQ (reference sequence). The CDR3 protein is CASSLTGDYGYTF. As DNA, the CDR3 is TGTGCCAGCAGCCTGACAGGAGACTATGGCTACACCTTC.

This clone has at least ten counts. The chain has TRBV11-2 and TRBJ2-3; the match to TRBD2 covers 11 bases. This CDR3 contains 16 residues. Germline-derived CDR1 and CDR2 are SGHAT and FQNNGV. With 6 bases clipped from V and 0 bases from J, the junction kept 5 bases outside the gene matches. In DNA, the CDR3 is TGTGCCAGCAGAGTGGGACTAGCGGCTAGCACAGATACGCAGTATTTT. Residues: CASRVGLAASTDTQYF.

By share of the sample, this clone is medium-sized. The DNA of the CDR3 is TGTGCCAGCAGTTCCGGGACAGGGGTTTCACCCCTCCACTTT. Amino acid sequence: CASSSGTGVSPLHF. This chain connects TRBV27 to TRBJ1-6; TRBD1 matches 10 bases. The CDR3 contains 14 residues. The trim removed 4 bases at V and 9 bases at J, leaving 3 bases unmatched. Per germline, CDR1 MNHEY and CDR2 SMNVEV (reference sequence).

This clone was found many times. The rearrangement links TRBV15 to TRBJ2-7; 9 nucleotides line up with TRBD1. With V trimmed by 5 bases and J by 1 base, 6 bases remained unmatched. CDR3 size: 15 residues. Per germline, CDR1 LNHNV and CDR2 YYDKDF (reference sequence). DNA for the CDR3: TGTGCCACCAGCGCCGGGACAGGGTGGTCCTACGAGCAGTACTTC. Its translation is CATSAGTGWSYEQYF.